One and the same sample provided the 14 T cell receptor beta chains below, sequenced in a study of blood T cell repertoires in COVID-19. Sequencing used immunoSEQ multiplex PCR; TCRdb keeps in-frame clones, though not all of them. This table holds 200,000 to 300,000 clones, about 83% found once. Sequencing input: PBMCs or T cells enriched from blood (not recorded which). These receptors originate from a woman between 45 and 60 years old who had recovered from COVID-19.

The V call is TRBV6-2 or TRBV6-3, the J call TRBJ1-2; tentative D call: TRBD1 (6 bases). V was shortened by 0 bases and J by 7 bases, with 12 bases between the two germline ends. Germline V gene lookup returns CDR1 MNHEY and CDR2 SVGEGT. The CDR3 covers 14 residues. The CDR3 coding sequence is TGTGCCAGCAGTTACTCAAGGGGGTCGAGTGGCTACACCTTC. Its protein is CASSYSRGSSGYTF.

The J gene is TRBJ2-7, the V gene TRBV3-1 (or the pseudogene TRBV3-2); tentatively, D is TRBD1 (5 bases). Between the trimmed V and J ends, which lost 4 bases and 3 bases, there was a span of 19 bases. Looked up from germline, CDR1 is LGHDT and CDR2 is YNNKEL (reference sequence). This CDR3 comprises 16 residues. The CDR3 is CASSPLGQGNRYEQYF. The DNA for the CDR3 is TGTGCCAGCAGCCCATTGGGTCAGGGAAATCGCTACGAGCAGTACTTC.

The V and J genes are TRBV5-1 and TRBJ1-5; perhaps TRBD1 as D (5 bases). Trimming stripped 0 bases from V and 1 base from J, with 8 bases between. This CDR3 is 15 amino acids long. Per germline, CDR1 SGHRS and CDR2 YFSETQ. Written as DNA, the CDR3 is TGCGCCAGCAGCTTGGCGTCAGGGAGCAATCAGCCCCAGCATTTT. This codes for CASSLASGSNQPQHF.

V gene TRBV11-3 combines with J gene TRBJ2-7; 9 bases fit TRBD1. V lost 1 base, J lost 5 bases, and 6 bases stayed unmatched. Germline CDR1 and CDR2: SGHNT and YENEEA. The CDR3 has 15 residues. The chain's CDR3 is CASSLAGQGIHEQYF. The CDR3 coding sequence is TGTGCCAGCAGCTTAGCTGGACAGGGGATACACGAGCAGTACTTC.

CDR3 coding DNA: TGTGCCAGCAGGGGACAGGGCGATACGCAGTATTTT. Translating it yields CASRGQGDTQYF. The gene calls are TRBV2 and TRBJ2-3; 9 bases line up with TRBD1. V shed 6 bases and J 6 bases; nucleotides not matched to a gene: 1. This CDR3 is built from 12 residues. CDR1 is SNHLY and CDR2 is FYNNEI in the germline V gene.

The CDR3 DNA reads TGTGCCAGCAGCCCCGGGAGCTACGAGCAGTACTTC. Its translation is CASSPGSYEQYF. V usage is TRBV6-6 and J usage is TRBJ2-7; possible D gene TRBD2, 6 bases. Germline CDR1 MNHNY, CDR2 SVGAGI (reference sequence). The CDR3 extends over 12 amino acids. Trimming stripped 6 bases from V and 3 bases from J, with 9 bases between.

This clone was counted once. The chain combines TRBV30 with TRBJ1-1; a weak D match, TRBD1 (5 bases). Germline CDR1 reads GTSNPN; CDR2 reads SVGIG (reference sequence). CDR3 size: 12 residues. V lost 6 bases and J lost 7, with 15 bases in between. The DNA of the CDR3 is TGTGCCTGCCGCTCTCGGGGGAATGAAGCTTTCTTT. Residues: CACRSRGNEAFF.

The rearrangement links TRBV7-6 to TRBJ2-3; 13 nucleotides line up with TRBD2. Germline trimming cut 5 bases from V and 4 bases from J; bases unmatched to any gene: 9. CDR1 and CDR2 from the germline V gene are SGHVS and FNYEAQ. The CDR3 consists of 17 residues. The CDR3 region has the DNA TGTGCCAGCAGCCCCCAAGGACTAGCGGGAGTAGCAGATACGCAGTATTTT. It encodes CASSPQGLAGVADTQYF.

This chain links TRBV7-8 with TRBJ2-2; D may be TRBD1 (5 bases). The CDR3 runs 16 residues. Trimming removed 2 bases at V and 1 base at J, with 11 bases between. Germline lookup yields CDR1 SGHVS and CDR2 FQNEAQ. CDR3 residues: CASSLRRQGNTGELFF. As DNA, the CDR3 is TGTGCCAGCAGCTTAAGGCGTCAGGGGAACACCGGGGAGCTGTTTTTT. The full variable domain, rest sourced from reference TRBV7-8 and TRBJ2-2, is GAGVSQSPRYKVAKRGQDVALRCDPISGHVSLFWYQQALGQGPEFLTYFQNEAQLDKSGLPSDRFFAERPEGSVSTLKIQRTQQEDSAVYLCASSLRRQGNTGELFFGEGSRLTVL.

V and J are TRBV27 and TRBJ2-7; TRBD2 matches 14 bases. The CDR3 extends over 15 amino acids. The germline V gene encodes CDR1 MNHEY and CDR2 SMNVEV (reference sequence). Trimming cost V 5 bases and J 5 bases; bases outside gene matches: 5. CDR3 nucleotide sequence: TGTGCCAGCAGTGGGGGGACTAGCGGGAGCCACGAGCAGTACTTC. The encoded protein is CASSGGTSGSHEQYF.

The genes are TRBV30 and TRBJ1-2, with 7 positions matching TRBD1. This CDR3 contains 15 residues. The germline V gene encodes CDR1 GTSNPN and CDR2 SVGIG (reference sequence). The trim removed 3 bases at V and 4 bases at J, leaving 11 bases unmatched. CDR3 residues: CAWSPGTVISYGYTF. In DNA, the CDR3 is TGTGCCTGGAGCCCCGGGACAGTCATCTCCTATGGCTACACCTTC.

This chain links TRBV6-5 with TRBJ2-3; D remains unclear. V was shortened by 5 bases and J by 4 bases, with 7 bases between the two germline ends. From germline, CDR1 is MNHEY and CDR2 SVGAGI. CDR3 length equals 12 residues. The CDR3 DNA reads TGTGCCAGCAGTCCCCCAGCAGATACGCAGTATTTT. Translating it yields CASSPPADTQYF.

The chain employs TRBV9 and TRBJ2-1; TRBD2 matches 16 bases. The CDR3 runs 20 residues. J gave up 2 bases and V 1 base, and 9 bases lay outside the gene matches. Germline CDR1 and CDR2: SGDLS and YYNGEE. DNA for the CDR3: TGTGCCAGCAGCGTACAACCGGGACTAGCGGGAGGGAACACCTACAATGAGCAGTTCTTC. It yields the protein CASSVQPGLAGGNTYNEQFF.

The chain employs TRBV12-3 or TRBV12-4 and TRBJ1-1; no reliable D call. There are 13 residues in the CDR3. The V and J ends lost 7 bases and 10 bases respectively, with 19 bases between them. CDR3 bases: TGTGCCAGCAACGATGACGGGTTTGCGGCAGCTTTCTTT. This translates into CASNDDGFAAAFF.